A single TCR beta chain is shown here with its context. TCRdb's table, derived via immunoSEQ multiplex PCR, lists solely in-frame clones and lacks some. The sample shows 160,000 or so clones, about 88% of them seen only once. These data come from a study of T cell responses to AZD1222 COVID-19 vaccine. The CDR3 is 15 amino acids. Germline CDR1 reads SGHDT; CDR2 reads YYEEEE. Trimming cost V 0 bases and J 5 bases; bases outside gene matches: 4. This chain uses TRBV5-6 with TRBJ2-2; 7 nucleotides line up with TRBD1. The sequence derives from an adult who had recovered from COVID-19. The sample in question was peripheral blood, obtained after recovery from COVID-19. The CDR3 DNA is TGTGCCAGCAGCTTGGGAGGGGGCACGACCGGGGAGCTGTTTTTT. Its protein product is CASSLGGGTTGELFF.